Presented here are 32 T cell receptor beta chains from one specimen sequenced in a study of T cell repertoires in cytomegalovirus infection. TCRdb reanalysed the reads using MiXCR and keeps one entry per CDR3 protein. The sample carries around 530,000 distinct CDR3 sequences, more than 20% recorded once. What was sequenced was PBMCs. The receptors come from a human donor in good health (CMV status not recorded). Some clones in this sample may be carry-over from other donors' samples.

The sample holds many counts of this clonotype. The CDR3 DNA sequence: TGTGCCAGCAGCTTCGGACTAGCGGGAGCCTACGAGCAGTACTTC. Residues: CASSFGLAGAYEQYF. The gene calls are TRBV7-2 and TRBJ2-7; 13 bases line up with TRBD2. The length of the CDR3 is 15 residues. The V segment lost 3 bases and the J segment 2 bases; nucleotides outside the gene matches: 1. CDR1 is SGHTA and CDR2 is FQGNSA in the germline V gene.

This clonotype was counted between two and nine times. The chain uses TRBV12-3 or TRBV12-4 and TRBJ2-2; a weak D match, TRBD1 (6 bases). V was cut by 6 bases and J by 5 bases, with 16 bases left in between. This CDR3 region has 15 residues. Here the CDR3 DNA reads TGTGCCAGCAGCCCCCAACAGGGTGGGACCGGGGAGCTGTTTTTT. It codes for CASSPQQGGTGELFF.

V gene TRBV7-9 combines with J gene TRBJ2-3; a possible D gene is TRBD2 (6 bases). The CDR3 has 16 residues. V was cut by 6 bases and J by 1 base, with 17 bases left in between. Looked up from germline, CDR1 is SEHNR and CDR2 is FQNEAQ (reference sequence). The CDR3 spells CASRPFGASGTDTQYF. The CDR3 region has the DNA TGTGCCAGCAGACCATTTGGGGCTAGCGGCACAGATACGCAGTATTTT.

CDR3 region: CATQEGESGANVLTF. The CDR3 DNA is TGTGCCACTCAAGAGGGGGAATCCGGGGCCAACGTCCTGACTTTC. The rearrangement uses TRBV6-1 and TRBJ2-6, with D possibly matching TRBD1 (6 bases). Germline V lookup: CDR1 MNHNS, CDR2 SASEGT. The CDR3 length is 15 residues. V was shortened by 10 bases and J by 4 bases, with 17 bases between the two germline ends.

This clonotype turned up a few times. The V and J genes are TRBV20-1 and TRBJ2-1, with D possibly being TRBD2 (6 bases). CDR1 DFQATT and CDR2 SNEGSKA come from the germline V gene (reference sequence). Trimming cost V 1 base and J 1 base, with 11 bases left between them. The CDR3 covers 15 residues. As DNA, the CDR3 is TGCAGTGCTAGAGTTACTAGCCTTTCCTACAATGAGCAGTTCTTC. Its translation is CSARVTSLSYNEQFF.

The chain combines TRBV5-1 with TRBJ1-4; TRBD1 might be the D (6 bases). Per germline, CDR1 SGHRS and CDR2 YFSETQ. This CDR3 spans 14 amino acids. V gave up 6 bases and J gave up 5 bases, with 14 bases separating them. Written as DNA, the CDR3 is TGCGCCAGCAAGCCCCAGGGGCCGAATGAAAAACTGTTTTTT. Translated: CASKPQGPNEKLFF.

J is TRBJ2-7 and V is TRBV28; 10 bases are shared with TRBD1. The junction had 10 bases not matched to a gene; V was cut back by 6 bases and J by 5 bases. CDR1 MDHEN and CDR2 SYDVKM come from the germline V gene. There are 15 residues in the CDR3. The CDR3 DNA follows: TGTGCCAGCAGGAAACCGGGACAGGGGATCAACGAGCAGTACTTC. Its protein product is CASRKPGQGINEQYF.

The rearrangement links TRBV28 to TRBJ2-1, with 13 bases aligning to TRBD2. This CDR3 has 20 amino acids. CDR1 is MDHEN and CDR2 is SYDVKM in the germline V gene. V shed 2 bases, J shed 5 bases, and the junction held 15 bases outside the gene matches. DNA for the CDR3: TGTGCCAGCAGTTTAGACGGACTAGCGGGAGATCAGATCGGCAACAATGAGCAGTTCTTC. As protein: CASSLDGLAGDQIGNNEQFF. Supplemented by reference TRBV28 and TRBJ2-1, the full variable domain reads DVKVTQSSRYLVKRTGEKVFLECVQDMDHENMFWYRQDPGLGLRLIYFSYDVKMKEKGDIPEGYSVSREKKERFSLILESASTNQTSMYLCASSLDGLAGDQIGNNEQFFGPGTRLTVL.

With regard to this clonotype: Since a much larger clone is just one base distant, this may be a read error. This chain links TRBV7-4 with TRBJ1-5; D is uncertain. The CDR3 sequence is 12 residues long. Trimming took off 5 bases at V and 3 bases at J, with 5 bases between the two ends. Germline values: CDR1 SGHVT, CDR2 SQSDAQ. The CDR3 region has the DNA TGTGCCAGCAGCCCCCTCAATCAGCCCCAGCATTTT. Protein product: CASSPLNQPQHF.

The sample holds a few counts of this clonotype. J is TRBJ2-7 and V is TRBV11-2; no firm D call. CDR1 is SGHAT, CDR2 FQNNGV, per germline. Trimming cost V 1 base and J 6 bases, with 10 bases left between them. The CDR3 covers 13 residues. The CDR3 region has the DNA TGTGCCAGCAGCTTAGGGTCGGTTTTCGAGCAGTACGTC. Translation: CASSLGSVFEQYV.

The V gene is TRBV5-1, the J gene TRBJ1-2; D gene uncertain. The ends were cut back, 0 bases at V and 0 bases at J, with 9 bases in the middle. The CDR3 spans 15 residues. In germline, CDR1 is SGHRS, CDR2 YFSETQ. The chain's CDR3 is CASSLDASSNYGYTF. The CDR3 DNA is TGCGCCAGCAGCTTGGATGCCAGCTCTAACTATGGCTACACCTTC.

The J gene is TRBJ2-7, the V gene TRBV11-2; D not resolved. The CDR3 has 12 amino acids. Trimming pared 6 bases from V and 6 bases from J, leaving 12 bases between. CDR1 and CDR2 (germline): SGHAT, FQNNGV. The CDR3 protein is CASSQSRAEQYF. As DNA, the CDR3 is TGTGCCAGCAGTCAAAGTAGGGCCGAGCAGTACTTC.

J is TRBJ2-1 and V is TRBV9; 7 bases are a match to TRBD2. The CDR3 covers 15 residues. The germline CDR1 and CDR2 sequences are SGDLS and YYNGEE. V was clipped by 0 bases and J by 2 bases; unmatched bases: 2. The CDR3 bases are TGTGCCAGCAGCGTAGAAAGCGGGACCTACAATGAGCAGTTCTTC. It translates to CASSVESGTYNEQFF.

Ten or more counts support this clonotype. The chain joins TRBV7-2 to TRBJ2-5, with D perhaps given as TRBD1 or TRBD2 (6 bases each). The germline gives CDR1 SGHTA, CDR2 FQGNSA. The CDR3 is made up of 14 amino acids. V shed 5 bases and J shed 4 bases, with 14 bases lying between them. CDR3 sequence (DNA): TGTGCCAGCAGCATCCGGAGGGGGGTAGAGACCCAGTACTTC. Protein product: CASSIRRGVETQYF.

This clonotype was counted only a few times. The chain combines TRBV6-2 or TRBV6-3 with TRBJ2-5, with 11 positions matching TRBD1. The CDR3 runs 15 residues. The J segment lost 5 bases and the V segment lost 4 bases, leaving 6 bases of the junction unmatched. In germline, CDR1 is MNHEY, CDR2 SVGEGT. This CDR3 is CASSSPGQGAETQYF. As DNA, the CDR3 is TGTGCCAGCAGTTCCCCTGGACAGGGGGCCGAGACCCAGTACTTC.

The chain employs TRBV4-1 and TRBJ1-1; no firm D call. Germline V gene lookup returns CDR1 MGHRA and CDR2 YSYEKL. The CDR3 contains 13 residues. Trimming took 0 bases from V and 10 from J, leaving 12 bases between them. CDR3 bases: TGCGCCAGCAGCCAAGATCCCCCAAGTGGAGCTTTCTTT. Amino acid sequence: CASSQDPPSGAFF.

This sequence joins TRBV5-1 and TRBJ2-1; TRBD2 matches 12 bases. The length of the CDR3 is 15 residues. From germline, CDR1 is SGHRS and CDR2 YFSETQ. With 0 bases clipped from V and 7 bases from J, the junction kept 2 bases outside the gene matches. The CDR3 loop is CASSLGTSGKNEQFF. The CDR3, as DNA: TGCGCCAGCAGCTTGGGGACTAGCGGGAAAAATGAGCAGTTCTTC.

The chain is built from TRBV19 and TRBJ1-5, with a possible D match to TRBD1 (6 bases). Germline-derived CDR1 and CDR2 are LNHDA and SQIVND (reference sequence). V was cut by 6 bases and J by 5 bases, with 17 bases left in between. CDR3 length: 15 amino acids. The CDR3 DNA is TGTGCCAGTAGCCCCCCCAGGGGAAAGGATCAGCCCCAGCATTTT. This translates into CASSPPRGKDQPQHF.

This clonotype was seen more than once but under ten times. The CDR3 reads CASSLKLAGLQETQYF. The CDR3 DNA sequence: TGTGCCAGCAGTTTAAAGCTAGCGGGACTCCAAGAGACCCAGTACTTC. The J gene is TRBJ2-5, the V gene TRBV28, with 9 bases aligning to TRBD2. Trimming removed 2 bases from V and 1 base from J; junction bases left unmatched: 5. Per germline, CDR1 MDHEN and CDR2 SYDVKM. The CDR3 totals 16 residues.

The count of this clonotype is one. CDR3 coding DNA: TGCAGTGCTACACTAGCGGGAGGTGCCTACGAGCAGTACTTC. Its translation: CSATLAGGAYEQYF. The V gene is TRBV20-1, the J gene TRBJ2-7, with 12 bases that match TRBD2. The V gene's germline CDR1 is DFQATT and CDR2 SNEGSKA (reference sequence). There are 14 residues in the CDR3. J lost 2 bases, V lost 4 bases, and 3 bases had no gene match.

J is TRBJ1-2 and V is TRBV14, with unresolved D. In germline, CDR1 is SGHDN, CDR2 FVKESK. The CDR3 has 14 amino acids. Trimming left V 0 bases short and J 5 bases short, with 10 bases between. CDR3 sequence: CASSQERVGYGYTF. CDR3 DNA: TGTGCCAGCAGCCAAGAGCGTGTAGGTTATGGCTACACCTTC. The full variable domain, rest sourced from reference TRBV14 and TRBJ1-2, is EAGVTQFPSHSVIEKGQTVTLRCDPISGHDNLYWYRRVMGKEIKFLLHFVKESKQDESGMPNNRFLAERTGGTYSTLKVQPAELEDSGVYFCASSQERVGYGYTFGSGTRLTVV.

Only a few counts were recorded for this clonotype. This rearrangement joins TRBV7-9 to TRBJ1-3; D is perhaps TRBD1 (5 bases). The CDR3 is 14 amino acids. Trimming shortened V by 0 bases and J by 8 bases, and 11 bases separated the two germline ends. Germline loops: CDR1 SEHNR, CDR2 FQNEAQ (reference sequence). CDR3 coding DNA: TGTGCCAGCAGCTTAGCGATGGGGGGACACACCATATATTTT. Its protein is CASSLAMGGHTIYF.

This clonotype was detected many times. The V gene is TRBV7-2, the J gene TRBJ2-7; maybe TRBD1 (5 bases). This CDR3 has 13 residues. From germline, CDR1 is SGHTA and CDR2 FQGNSA. The V end lost 5 bases, the J end lost 3 bases, and 11 bases lay between the germline ends. The CDR3: CASSIDSIYEQYF. The CDR3 DNA is TGTGCCAGCAGCATCGACAGTATCTACGAGCAGTACTTC.

This sequence joins TRBV20-1 and TRBJ2-7, with D possibly matching TRBD2 (6 bases). Germline CDR1 and CDR2: DFQATT and SNEGSKA (reference sequence). Trimming removed 0 bases from V and 5 bases from J, with 17 bases in between. The length of the CDR3 is 15 residues. In DNA, the CDR3 is TGCAGTGCTAGAGATCGCGGCGGAGGGGTCCACGAGCAGTACTTC. This translates into CSARDRGGGVHEQYF.

This chain uses TRBV28 with TRBJ2-1; TRBD2 agrees at 10 bases. Germline CDR1 and CDR2: MDHEN and SYDVKM. This CDR3 spans 15 amino acids. With V trimmed by 3 bases and J by 7 bases, 6 bases remained unmatched. The CDR3 coding sequence is TGTGCCAGCAGTTTTAGGGGACTAGCGCAAAATGAGCAGTTCTTC. It yields the protein CASSFRGLAQNEQFF.

V gene TRBV12-5 combines with J gene TRBJ2-2; TRBD1 is a possible D gene (6 bases). CDR1 is LGHNT, CDR2 FRNRAP, per germline. This CDR3 has 14 amino acids. Trimming removed 6 bases from V and 2 bases from J, with 10 bases in between. The CDR3 nucleotides are TGTGCTAGTGGAACAGGGTTCAACACCGGGGAGCTGTTTTTT. Translation gives CASGTGFNTGELFF.

In this sample, this clonotype turned up a few times. V gene TRBV5-4 combines with J gene TRBJ2-1; no clear D gene. This CDR3 has 14 residues. V was cut by 1 base and J by 7 bases, with 12 bases left in between. Germline V gene sequence: CDR1 SGHNT, CDR2 YYREEE (reference sequence). For the CDR3, the DNA is TGTGCCAGCAGCTTGAAAGGCGGATTAAATGAGCAGTTCTTC. This codes for CASSLKGGLNEQFF.

The rearrangement uses TRBV7-3 and TRBJ2-3, with D maybe TRBD1 (6 bases). The CDR3 runs 15 residues. Trimming took 5 bases from V and 2 from J, leaving 14 bases between them. Germline V CDR1 and CDR2: SGHTA, FQGTGA. The CDR3 loop is CASSPRGTDTDTQYF. CDR3 sequence (DNA): TGTGCCAGCAGCCCGAGGGGGACCGACACAGATACGCAGTATTTT.

In its sample, this clonotype was seen a few times. The chain combines TRBV29-1 with TRBJ2-7; D ambiguous. V was cut by 2 bases and J by 6 bases, with 11 bases left in between. Germline V lookup: CDR1 SQVTM, CDR2 ANQGSEA. The CDR3 runs 12 residues. CDR3 amino acids: CSVEFGPREQYF. CDR3 DNA: TGCAGCGTTGAATTTGGACCGCGCGAGCAGTACTTC.

This clonotype was seen a handful of times. The chain joins TRBV7-3 to TRBJ2-3, with D perhaps matching TRBD2 (6 bases). The V and J ends lost 1 base and 4 bases respectively, with 12 bases between them. The V gene's germline CDR1 is SGHTA and CDR2 FQGTGA. This CDR3 comprises 15 residues. The CDR3 nucleotides are TGTGCCAGCAGCTTAAGGGGAGGATGGGCAGATACGCAGTATTTT. The encoded protein is CASSLRGGWADTQYF.

This clonotype showed up just a few times. CDR3 nucleotide sequence: TGTGCCATCCGGGGGTTCTATGGCTACACCTTC. Translating gives CAIRGFYGYTF. This chain joins TRBV10-3 and TRBJ1-2; D might be TRBD1 (5 bases). The CDR3 covers 11 residues. V was shortened by 8 bases and J by 4 bases, with 8 bases between the two germline ends. CDR1 and CDR2 (germline): ENHRY, SYGVKD.

This chain connects TRBV12-3 or TRBV12-4 to TRBJ2-2; no clear D gene. The CDR3 contains 12 residues. V was trimmed by 8 bases and J by 2 bases, leaving 6 bases between them. The CDR3 DNA is TGTGCCAGCTTGCTTAACACCGGGGAGCTGTTTTTT. Translated, it gives CASLLNTGELFF.